These 23 T cell receptor beta chains were all obtained from the same sample, sequenced in a study of cytomegalovirus exposure and HLA in healthy donors. Primers: 60 Vbeta forward and 13 Jbeta reverse. Sequencing used immunoSEQ multiplex PCR; TCRdb keeps in-frame clones, though not all of them. The sample yields about 150,000 clones, roughly 83% seen once. Sequenced sample: PBMCs. These receptors were collected from a man aged 35 to 55 in good health and CMV-seronegative.

The chain is built from TRBV5-6 and TRBJ2-7; 11 bases line up with TRBD1. CDR3 length equals 15 residues. Germline V gene sequence: CDR1 SGHDT, CDR2 YYEEEE. Trimming took 0 bases from V and 4 from J; bases not matched to a gene: 3. The CDR3 reads CASSLGRDRGYEQYF. Written as DNA, the CDR3 is TGTGCCAGCAGCTTGGGTCGGGACAGGGGGTACGAGCAGTACTTC.

The chain combines TRBV2 with TRBJ1-1, with 9 nucleotides matching TRBD1. Germline CDR1 is SNHLY and CDR2 is FYNNEI. The CDR3 runs to 14 residues. The V gene end was trimmed by 5 bases and the J gene end by 4 bases; junction bases not matched to a gene: 5. CDR3 sequence (DNA): TGTGCCAGCAGTAGTTGGGACAGGGCCACTGAAGCTTTCTTT. Translated: CASSSWDRATEAFF.

The CDR3 spells CASSEDPSSGNTIYF. The CDR3 coding sequence is TGTGCCAGCAGTGAAGATCCGAGCTCTGGAAACACCATATATTTT. The gene calls are TRBV6-1 and TRBJ1-3, with no clear D. V gave up 1 base and J gave up 0 bases, with 7 bases separating them. The CDR3 extends over 15 amino acids. Germline assignment: CDR1 MNHNS and CDR2 SASEGT.

The chain has TRBV14 and TRBJ2-5; 8 nucleotides match TRBD1. Germline V gene data show CDR1 as SGHDN and CDR2 as FVKESK. The J segment lost 4 bases and the V segment lost 1 base, leaving 2 bases of the junction unmatched. The CDR3 runs to 14 residues. The CDR3 sequence is CASSQVDRVETQYF. The CDR3, as DNA: TGTGCCAGCAGCCAAGTGGACAGGGTAGAGACCCAGTACTTC.

This clone has only one observation. The chain links TRBV28 to TRBJ2-3; 13 nucleotides align to TRBD2. Trimming removed 4 bases from V and 5 bases from J; junction bases left unmatched: 3. The length of the CDR3 is 15 residues. Germline assignment: CDR1 MDHEN and CDR2 SYDVKM. As DNA, the CDR3 is TGTGCCAGCAGTTCAACTAGCGGGAGGGAAGATACGCAGTATTTT. It specifies CASSSTSGREDTQYF.

This sequence joins TRBV5-5 and TRBJ2-7, with D perhaps matching TRBD1 (6 bases). This CDR3 has 15 amino acids. Germline loops: CDR1 SGHKS, CDR2 YYEKEE (reference sequence). With 2 bases removed from V and 2 bases from J, the gap between germline ends came to 14 bases. CDR3 protein: CASSFYLGATYEQYF. CDR3 sequence (DNA): TGTGCCAGCAGCTTTTATCTGGGGGCGACCTACGAGCAGTACTTC.

As to this clone: The junction does not match germline at one end; this may be a read error. The V and J genes are TRBV5-6 and TRBJ1-5; tentatively, D is TRBD1 (6 bases). This CDR3 contains 15 residues. The germline V gene encodes CDR1 SGHDT and CDR2 YYEEEE. CDR3 sequence reads: CASSLGGGGNQLQHF. The CDR3 region has the DNA TGTGCCAGCAGCTTGGGAGGCGGGGGCAATCAGCTCCAGCATTTT. The full variable domain, rest sourced from reference TRBV5-6 and TRBJ1-5, is DAGVTQSPTHLIKTRGQQVTLRCSPKSGHDTVSWYQQALGQGPQFIFQYYEEEERQRGNFPDRFSGHQFPNYSSELNVNALLLGDSALYLCASSLGGGGNQLQHFGDGTRLSIL.

This chain uses TRBV30 with TRBJ1-3; 7 bases map to TRBD1. Germline V lookup: CDR1 GTSNPN, CDR2 SVGIG (reference sequence). Trimming at V came to 8 bases and at J to 4 bases, leaving 17 bases not matched to a gene. There are 16 residues in the CDR3. CDR3 residues: CAGRDRVKLGGNTIYF. The DNA for the CDR3 is TGTGCCGGGCGGGACAGAGTAAAATTAGGCGGAAACACCATATATTTT.

DNA of the CDR3: TGTGCTAGTGCCCCCCCGGGGGGGAGGGGTGTGGAGACCCAGTACTTC. Translation: CASAPPGGRGVETQYF. This sequence joins TRBV12-5 and TRBJ2-5; 8 nucleotides align to TRBD2. This CDR3 has 16 amino acids. The V segment lost 7 bases and the J segment 5 bases; nucleotides outside the gene matches: 15. Germline CDR1 reads LGHNT; CDR2 reads FRNRAP.

The J gene is TRBJ1-6, the V gene TRBV27; the match to TRBD1 covers 7 bases. J lost 4 bases, V lost 8 bases, and 14 bases had no gene match. Germline CDR1 is MNHEY and CDR2 is SMNVEV (reference sequence). This CDR3 region has 17 residues. The CDR3 region is CASGAGTAKYYNSPLHF. The CDR3 DNA reads as TGTGCCAGCGGAGCCGGGACAGCCAAATATTATAATTCACCCCTCCACTTT.

The V call is TRBV9, the J call TRBJ1-1, with 9 nucleotides matching TRBD1. V lost 3 bases and J lost 3; bases outside the gene matches: 3. There are 14 residues in the CDR3. CDR1 is SGDLS, CDR2 YYNGEE, per germline. This chain's CDR3 is CASSAGDRDTEAFF. DNA for the CDR3: TGTGCCAGCAGCGCTGGGGACAGGGACACTGAAGCTTTCTTT.

The sample holds a few counts of this clone. The genes are TRBV18 and TRBJ2-7; unclear D gene. The V gene's germline CDR1 is KGHSH and CDR2 LQKENI. V was cut by 2 bases and J by 2 bases, with 10 bases left in between. The CDR3 sequence is 14 residues long. The CDR3 loop is CASSPSGLAYEQYF. The CDR3 bases are TGTGCCAGCTCACCATCCGGTCTAGCCTACGAGCAGTACTTC.

This chain connects TRBV29-1 to TRBJ1-4; D is possibly TRBD1 (5 bases). Germline values: CDR1 SQVTM, CDR2 ANQGSEA. The CDR3 sequence is 13 residues long. With 7 bases removed from V and 5 bases from J, the gap between germline ends came to 14 bases. This chain's CDR3 is CSASRVKNEKLFF. The DNA for the CDR3 is TGCAGCGCCTCCAGGGTCAAGAATGAAAAACTGTTTTTT.

This chain connects TRBV20-1 to TRBJ2-5; D remains unclear. CDR1 is DFQATT, CDR2 SNEGSKA, per germline (reference sequence). The CDR3 sequence is 11 residues long. V lost 2 bases, J lost 2 bases, and 3 bases lay in between. The CDR3 is CSARPQETQYF. CDR3 DNA: TGCAGTGCTAGACCTCAAGAGACCCAGTACTTC.

The chain has TRBV28 and TRBJ1-3; D gene ambiguous. CDR1 MDHEN and CDR2 SYDVKM come from the germline V gene. V lost 4 bases, J lost 0 bases, and 7 bases lay in between. The CDR3 contains 14 residues. CDR3 nucleotide sequence: TGTGCCAGCAGTTACTTGTCCTCTGGAAACACCATATATTTT. It codes for CASSYLSSGNTIYF. Full variable domain (missing parts from reference TRBV28 and TRBJ1-3): DVKVTQSSRYLVKRTGEKVFLECVQDMDHENMFWYRQDPGLGLRLIYFSYDVKMKEKGDIPEGYSVSREKKERFSLILESASTNQTSMYLCASSYLSSGNTIYFGEGSWLTVV.

The genes are TRBV2 and TRBJ1-5; TRBD1 is a possible D gene (5 bases). Trimming took 5 bases from V and 4 from J, leaving 15 bases between them. Germline CDR1 is SNHLY and CDR2 is FYNNEI. The CDR3 covers 15 residues. The CDR3 nucleotides are TGTGCCAGCAGTTTCCGGACCGGGGGGAATCAGCCCCAGCATTTT. Its protein product is CASSFRTGGNQPQHF.

The chain uses TRBV11-2 and TRBJ2-1, with 9 positions matching TRBD2. After removal of 4 bases from V and 8 bases from J, the junction contained 9 bases not matched to a gene. Per the germline V gene, CDR1 is SGHAT and CDR2 is FQNNGV. The CDR3 is made up of 15 amino acids. The CDR3 bases are TGTGCCAGCAGCTCAGGGGAGCGGGAGGCCGATGAGCAGTTCTTC. As protein: CASSSGEREADEQFF.

V usage is TRBV6-4 and J usage is TRBJ1-5, with a weak D call TRBD1 (6 bases). The V end lost 7 bases, the J end lost 0 bases, and 16 bases lay between the germline ends. This CDR3 has 16 residues. Germline V lookup: CDR1 MRHNA, CDR2 SNTAGT. The CDR3 DNA reads as TGTGCCAGCACCTATGACAGGACGTATAGCAATCAGCCCCAGCATTTT. Amino acid sequence: CASTYDRTYSNQPQHF.

This clone was observed a few times. This rearrangement joins TRBV12-5 to TRBJ1-4; TRBD1 agrees at 8 bases. The germline CDR1 and CDR2 sequences are LGHNT and FRNRAP. V was clipped by 6 bases and J by 4 bases; unmatched bases: 4. The CDR3 covers 14 residues. As DNA, the CDR3 is TGTGCTAGTGGCTCGGGACAGGATAATGAAAAACTGTTTTTT. Its protein is CASGSGQDNEKLFF.

The chain recombines TRBV27 with TRBJ1-1; TRBD1 agrees at 9 bases. Looked up from germline, CDR1 is MNHEY and CDR2 is SMNVEV (reference sequence). The V segment lost 6 bases and the J segment 5 bases; nucleotides outside the gene matches: 7. The CDR3 sequence is 14 residues long. The CDR3 loop reads CASRWDRAGTEAFF. The CDR3 DNA sequence: TGTGCCAGCAGATGGGACAGGGCTGGAACTGAAGCTTTCTTT.

The chain carries TRBV19 and TRBJ1-3, with D unclear. The germline CDR1 and CDR2 sequences are LNHDA and SQIVND (reference sequence). V dropped 3 bases and J dropped 0 bases, with 12 bases sitting between them. The CDR3 is 16 residues long. CDR3 bases: TGTGCCAGTAGTATGTCAGGCCCACACTCTGGAAACACCATATATTTT. Translating gives CASSMSGPHSGNTIYF.

The genes are TRBV6-1 and TRBJ1-4; a possible D gene is TRBD1 (6 bases). Per the germline V gene, CDR1 is MNHNS and CDR2 is SASEGT. V was pared by 3 bases and J by 7 bases, with 12 bases between. This CDR3 has 14 residues. The chain's CDR3 is CASSDVTGSEKLFF. The CDR3 nucleotides are TGTGCCAGCAGTGACGTTACAGGGAGTGAAAAACTGTTTTTT.

In its sample, this clone was seen once. The genes are TRBV5-8 and TRBJ2-7; TRBD2 might be the D (6 bases). V was cut by 4 bases and J by 4 bases, with 12 bases left in between. Germline V gene data show CDR1 as SGHTS and CDR2 as YDEGEE. This CDR3 has 13 residues. Written as DNA, the CDR3 is TGTGCCAGCAGCGCGGCGGGATTGTACGAGCAGTACTTC. It yields the protein CASSAAGLYEQYF.